These 24 T cell receptor beta chains share one sample of origin, sequenced in a study of blood T cells in healthy people across ages. Alongside a J-beta primer mix, a sample-barcoded 5' primer served in a second PCR lasting about 6 to 12 cycles. TCRdb used MiXCR to reprocess the 5' RACE reads, holding one entry per CDR3 protein. Among around 940,000 distinct CDR3 sequences listed, roughly half were seen once. Sequencing was carried out using blood. These receptor sequences come from a woman aged 60 to 75 in good health.

V usage is TRBV4-2 and J usage is TRBJ1-1, with 7 positions matching TRBD1. The CDR3 contains 17 residues. The germline CDR1 and CDR2 sequences are LGHNA and YNFKEQ. Unmatched junction bases numbered 11, after V lost 4 bases and J lost 0 bases. CDR3 in DNA: TGTGCCAGCAGCCTTGAGGTCGGGACAGCTATGAACACTGAAGCTTTCTTT. It encodes CASSLEVGTAMNTEAFF.

J is TRBJ1-1 and V is TRBV5-1; no reliable D call. The germline V gene encodes CDR1 SGHRS and CDR2 YFSETQ. The CDR3 sequence is 16 residues long. The V end lost 6 bases, the J end lost 0 bases, and 18 bases lay between the germline ends. The CDR3 DNA sequence: TGCGCCAGCACCCGCGGCGGCACCCTCATGAACACTGAAGCTTTCTTT. Translation: CASTRGGTLMNTEAFF.

This clonotype was counted a few times. V and J are TRBV7-7 and TRBJ2-1; D perhaps matches TRBD1 (5 bases). Deletions cut 5 bases from V and 4 bases from J, with 9 bases between. CDR3 length: 13 residues. CDR1 is SSHAT and CDR2 is FNYEAQ in the germline V gene (reference sequence). The CDR3 spells CASSADSYNEQFF. In nucleotides, the CDR3 is TGTGCCAGCAGCGCTGACAGTTACAATGAGCAGTTCTTC.

In its sample, this clonotype was seen a few times. This chain joins TRBV20-1 and TRBJ2-1, with D perhaps matching TRBD1 (6 bases). This CDR3 has 13 amino acids. The germline CDR1 and CDR2 sequences are DFQATT and SNEGSKA (reference sequence). CDR3 protein: CRSGTPSANEQFF. In DNA, the CDR3 is TGCAGGTCCGGGACACCCTCGGCCAATGAGCAGTTCTTC.

This clonotype has more than one count but fewer than ten. V and J are TRBV4-1 and TRBJ2-3, with D possibly TRBD1 on 5 matching bases. The germline V and J ends were trimmed by 4 bases and 5 bases, with 13 bases remaining between them. Germline V gene lookup returns CDR1 MGHRA and CDR2 YSYEKL. The CDR3 is 14 residues long. The CDR3 loop is CASSRLQGRDTQYF. The CDR3 nucleotides are TGCGCCAGCAGCCGTCTCCAGGGAAGAGATACGCAGTATTTT.

The CDR3 nucleotides read TGCAGTGCTAGACTCGACAGCTACTCCTACGAGCAGTACTTC. Its translation: CSARLDSYSYEQYF. The J gene is TRBJ2-7, the V gene TRBV20-1; the D gene is possibly TRBD1 (5 bases). Germline assignment: CDR1 DFQATT and CDR2 SNEGSKA (reference sequence). Trimming removed 2 bases from V and 0 bases from J, with 11 bases in between. The CDR3 sequence is 14 residues long.

There are a few counts of this clonotype. V is TRBV6-1 and J is TRBJ2-3; TRBD1 is a possible D gene (6 bases). This CDR3 is built from 11 residues. V gave up 2 bases and J gave up 11 bases, with 8 bases separating them. The V gene's germline CDR1 is MNHNS and CDR2 SASEGT. CDR3 sequence (DNA): TGTGCCAGCAGTGAACAGGGGTTGCAGTATTTT. This codes for CASSEQGLQYF.

This clonotype has only one observation. At one end, the junction sequence differs from germline, possibly due to a read error. CDR3 bases: TGTGCCAACAGCTTCCCTCCCTCCTACGAGCAGTACTTC. It yields the protein CANSFPPSYEQYF. The chain joins TRBV7-9 to TRBJ2-4; D gene ambiguous. TRBJ2-7 matches the DNA end more closely, so the J call is doubtful. The V gene's germline CDR1 is SEHNR and CDR2 FQNEAQ (reference sequence). CDR3 length: 13 amino acids.

The J gene is TRBJ2-7, the V gene TRBV20-1; 11 bases align to TRBD2. The ends lost 4 bases at V and 3 bases at J; junction bases unmatched: 5. Germline V lookup: CDR1 DFQATT, CDR2 SNEGSKA (reference sequence). The CDR3 spans 14 residues. The CDR3 reads CSAMTSGILYEQYF. CDR3 nucleotide sequence: TGCAGTGCTATGACTAGCGGGATACTCTACGAGCAGTACTTC.

The genes are TRBV29-1 and TRBJ2-5; 7 bases line up with TRBD1. V lost 7 bases, J lost 11 bases, and 13 bases stayed unmatched. The V gene's germline CDR1 is SQVTM and CDR2 ANQGSEA. The CDR3 has 12 amino acids. CDR3 coding DNA: TGCAGCGGCGAACTAACAGGGGTCGGGCAGTACTTC. Amino acids: CSGELTGVGQYF.

This clonotype was counted only a few times. The chain is built from TRBV4-1 and TRBJ2-1; 12 nucleotides line up with TRBD2. Germline CDR1 and CDR2: MGHRA and YSYEKL. CDR3 length: 17 residues. The trim removed 1 base at V and 6 bases at J, leaving 7 bases unmatched. CDR3 protein: CASSQASGRARVNEQFF. DNA for the CDR3: TGCGCCAGCAGCCAAGCTAGCGGGAGGGCCAGGGTCAATGAGCAGTTCTTC.

As for this clonotype: A clone one base away is much larger, so this may be a read error. The V call is TRBV12-3 or TRBV12-4, the J call TRBJ2-5; 8 bases line up with TRBD2. Trimming removed 4 bases from V and 11 bases from J; junction bases left unmatched: 3. The length of the CDR3 is 11 residues. The CDR3 loop is CASSSPGGQYF. The CDR3 DNA reads TGTGCCAGCAGTTCCCCGGGGGGGCAGTACTTC.

The chain carries TRBV20-1 and TRBJ2-1; the D gene is possibly TRBD2 (6 bases). The germline CDR1 and CDR2 sequences are DFQATT and SNEGSKA (reference sequence). This CDR3 spans 14 amino acids. Trimming shortened V by 5 bases and J by 3 bases, and 14 bases separated the two germline ends. The CDR3 coding sequence is TGCAGTGCTTCTGGGGGGACCCTCTACAATGAGCAGTTCTTC. This encodes CSASGGTLYNEQFF.

The rearrangement uses TRBV4-2 and TRBJ2-1; no definite D call. This CDR3 spans 13 amino acids. Germline CDR1 reads LGHNA; CDR2 reads YNFKEQ. V lost 1 base and J 7 bases, leaving 8 bases between the germline ends. CDR3 loop: CASSQGVANEQFF. The CDR3 nucleotides are TGTGCCAGCAGCCAAGGCGTCGCTAATGAGCAGTTCTTC.

Concerning this clonotype itself: An end of the junction differs from the germline gene, which may be a read error. V usage is TRBV12-3 or TRBV12-4 and J usage is TRBJ2-3; no firm D call. The CDR3 length is 15 residues. CDR3 nucleotides: TGTGCCAGCAGTTCCGGCGGAGTGAGATCAGATGCGCAGTATTTT. Translated, it gives CASSSGGVRSDAQYF.

The gene calls are TRBV5-1 and TRBJ2-3; D is perhaps TRBD2 (5 bases). V was trimmed by 7 bases and J by 1 base, leaving 22 bases between them. This CDR3 comprises 17 residues. Germline lookup yields CDR1 SGHRS and CDR2 YFSETQ. CDR3 loop: CASSRGQRTHRTDTQYF. In DNA, the CDR3 is TGCGCCAGCTCACGTGGTCAGCGGACTCACCGCACAGATACGCAGTATTTT.

In this sample, this clonotype turned up once. The chain links TRBV29-1 to TRBJ2-3, with unresolved D. CDR1 is SQVTM and CDR2 is ANQGSEA in the germline V gene. V was pared by 4 bases and J by 4 bases, with 18 bases between. The length of the CDR3 is 15 residues. The CDR3 coding sequence is TGCAGCGTTGTGTGGCGACCTAGGATCGCAGATACGCAGTATTTT. Translating gives CSVVWRPRIADTQYF.

The chain recombines TRBV6-5 with TRBJ2-5, with D hard to call. This CDR3 is 13 amino acids long. The V gene lost 3 bases and the J gene lost 6 bases, with 11 bases spanning the gap. CDR1 and CDR2 (germline): MNHEY, SVGAGI. The CDR3 nucleotides read TGTGCCAGCAGTTATGGCCACGGCAAGACCCAGTACTTC. Translating gives CASSYGHGKTQYF.

This chain connects TRBV2 to TRBJ2-2; no definite D call. The CDR3 is 13 amino acids. CDR1 is SNHLY, CDR2 FYNNEI, per germline. Trimming shortened V by 7 bases and J by 2 bases, and 8 bases separated the two germline ends. CDR3 sequence reads: CASTSYNTGELFF. DNA for the CDR3: TGTGCCAGCACTTCTTACAACACCGGGGAGCTGTTTTTT.

The rearrangement links TRBV7-2 to TRBJ2-7; 8 positions match TRBD1. V trimming: 2 bases; J trimming: 2 bases; junction bases outside the gene matches: 8. CDR1 and CDR2 (germline): SGHTA, FQGNSA. The CDR3 contains 16 residues. Written as DNA, the CDR3 is TGTGCCAGCAGCTTACAGACAGGGGCGACAACCTACGAGCAGTACTTC. Translation gives CASSLQTGATTYEQYF.

The genes are TRBV4-3 and TRBJ2-7, with D possibly being TRBD2 (7 bases). V shed 0 bases and J shed 5 bases, with 17 bases lying between them. This CDR3 region has 16 residues. Germline loops: CDR1 LGHNA, CDR2 YSLEER. The CDR3 reads CASSQDEGEGSHEQYF. CDR3 sequence (DNA): TGCGCCAGCAGCCAAGATGAGGGGGAGGGTAGCCACGAGCAGTACTTC.

The rearrangement joins TRBV27 to TRBJ1-5; no firm D call. With 5 bases removed from V and 4 bases from J, the gap between germline ends came to 12 bases. The germline V gene has CDR1 MNHEY and CDR2 SMNVEV (reference sequence). CDR3 length: 14 amino acids. This chain's CDR3 is CASSLGRLNQPQHF. The CDR3 nucleotides read TGTGCCAGCAGTCTCGGACGGCTTAATCAGCCCCAGCATTTT.

This chain connects TRBV10-3 to TRBJ1-2; D is possibly TRBD1 (6 bases). Trimming pared 4 bases from V and 6 bases from J, leaving 12 bases between. The CDR3 is 13 amino acids. Per germline, CDR1 ENHRY and CDR2 SYGVKD. CDR3 nucleotide sequence: TGTGCCATCAGTGGTCAGGGGTCCCATGGCTACACCTTC. Protein: CAISGQGSHGYTF.

V is TRBV27 and J is TRBJ2-7; a weak D match, TRBD1 (5 bases). CDR1 is MNHEY and CDR2 is SMNVEV in the germline V gene (reference sequence). Trimming removed 3 bases at V and 2 bases at J, with 14 bases between. This CDR3 has 15 residues. DNA for the CDR3: TGTGCCAGCAGTTTCCTTGGACAAACTGCCTACGAGCAGTACTTC. Amino acid sequence: CASSFLGQTAYEQYF.